The 11 T cell receptor beta chains presented below share a single source sample, sequenced in a study of tumor-infiltrating lymphocytes in oesophageal squamous cell carcinoma. TCRdb fed the PCR reads into MiXCR, producing one record per CDR3 protein. The repertoire holds roughly 12,000 distinct CDR3 sequences, roughly 46% seen once, with about 14% in the top ten. The sample was normal esophageal tissue next to the tumor. These receptors all stem from a male donor with esophageal squamous cell carcinoma.

In its sample, this clonotype is medium-sized (0.01 to 0.1%). The rearrangement joins TRBV7-3 to TRBJ2-2, with D perhaps TRBD1 (5 bases). Trimming pared 4 bases from V and 5 bases from J, leaving 8 bases between. The germline gives CDR1 SGHTA, CDR2 FQGTGA. The CDR3 loop spans 13 amino acids. CDR3 residues: CASSSQGTGELFF. CDR3 coding DNA: TGTGCCAGCAGCTCCCAGGGAACCGGGGAGCTGTTTTTT. Complete variable domain (other parts from reference TRBV7-3 and TRBJ2-2): GAGVSQTPSNKVTEKGKYVELRCDPISGHTALYWYRQSLGQGPEFLIYFQGTGAADDSGLPNDRFFAVRPEGSVSTLKIQRTERGDSAVYLCASSSQGTGELFFGEGSRLTVL.

This clonotype is categorized as medium-sized. V usage is TRBV7-6 and J usage is TRBJ2-7; D is undetermined. Germline CDR1 reads SGHVS; CDR2 reads FNYEAQ. This CDR3 spans 13 amino acids. Trimming removed 1 base at V and 2 bases at J, with 6 bases between. The CDR3 spells CASSLERTYEQYF. The CDR3 coding sequence is TGTGCCAGCAGCTTAGAACGGACCTACGAGCAGTACTTC.

The chain has TRBV7-2 and TRBJ2-1, with a possible D match to TRBD2 (5 bases). From germline, CDR1 is SGHTA and CDR2 FQGNSA. The V and J ends lost 10 bases and 3 bases respectively, with 16 bases between them. The CDR3 covers 14 residues. The CDR3 bases are TGTGCCAACATCGAGCGGACCTTCTACAATGAGCAGTTCTTC. Translating gives CANIERTFYNEQFF. Full variable domain (remainder filled in from reference TRBV7-2 and TRBJ2-1): GAGVSQSPSNKVTEKGKDVELRCDPISGHTALYWYRQSLGQGLEFLIYFQGNSAPDKSGLPSDRFSAERTGGSVSTLTIQRTQQEDSAVYLCANIERTFYNEQFFGPGTRLTVL.

The chain links TRBV5-4 to TRBJ2-1; TRBD2 matches at 7 bases. Judging by the DNA end, TRBJ2-5 fits better; the J call may be wrong. Germline V gives CDR1 SGHNT, CDR2 YYREEE (reference sequence). This CDR3 has 16 amino acids. The CDR3 region has the DNA TGTGCCAGCAGCGTAGTGCCCTTCCTAGCGGAAGAGACCCAGTACTTC. Protein sequence: CASSVVPFLAEETQYF.

This clonotype was recorded a few times. The CDR3, as DNA: TGTGCCAGCAGCTGGGGCGGACCAAACAATGAGCAGTTCTTC. This encodes CASSWGGPNNEQFF. J is TRBJ2-1 and V is TRBV7-3, with D possibly TRBD1 on 5 matching bases. The CDR3 loop spans 14 amino acids. From germline, CDR1 is SGHTA and CDR2 FQGTGA. V was pared by 4 bases and J by 5 bases, with 12 bases between.

A few counts support this clonotype. The chain couples TRBV18 to TRBJ1-1; tentatively, D is TRBD1 (5 bases). The CDR3 is 13 residues long. In germline, CDR1 is KGHSH, CDR2 LQKENI. The V gene lost 6 bases and the J gene lost 3 bases, with 11 bases spanning the gap. The CDR3 loop reads CASSGTAYTEAFF. CDR3 in DNA: TGTGCCAGCTCCGGGACGGCGTACACTGAAGCTTTCTTT.

The chain combines TRBV4-2 with TRBJ2-6; D might be TRBD1 or TRBD2, each matching 5 bases. The DNA matches TRBJ2-1 better at its end, which makes the J call doubtful. This CDR3 comprises 15 residues. Per the germline V gene, CDR1 is LGHNA and CDR2 is YNFKEQ. CDR3 DNA: TGTGCCAGCAGCCCATCGGGACGACTGGTCGATGAGCAGTTCTTC. Translating it yields CASSPSGRLVDEQFF.

The genes are TRBV28 and TRBJ2-3, with TRBD1 identical over 9 bases. The end of the DNA fits TRBJ1-1 better, so the J call may be wrong. This CDR3 is 15 amino acids long. Per the germline V gene, CDR1 is MDHEN and CDR2 is SYDVKM. CDR3 residues: CASSLPGQGYIEAFF. As DNA, the CDR3 is TGTGCCAGCAGTCTACCGGGACAGGGTTATATTGAAGCTTTCTTT.

The CDR3 region has the DNA TGTGCCAGCACCTCTTACCTACAAGAGACCCAGTACTTC. This gives the protein CASTSYLQETQYF. The V and J genes are TRBV7-2 and TRBJ2-5, with D hard to call. CDR3 length: 13 residues. V was clipped by 7 bases and J by 2 bases, with 11 bases between them. From germline, CDR1 is SGHTA and CDR2 FQGNSA.

To note about this clonotype: A read error may explain this, as a much larger clone is one base away. The missing conserved phenylalanine or tryptophan at the end of this CDR3 makes a read error likely. The genes are TRBV5-4 and TRBJ1-1; TRBD1 might be the D (5 bases). The germline CDR1 and CDR2 sequences are SGHNT and YYREEE (reference sequence). V shed 4 bases and J shed 8 bases, with 15 bases lying between them. The length of the CDR3 is 13 residues. CDR3 sequence: CASSVQGAEEAFL. CDR3 coding DNA: TGTGCCAGCAGCGTGCAAGGGGCGGAGGAAGCTTTCTTA.

CDR3 DNA: TGTGCCAGCAGCGCGGACACTTCGAGCTCCTACAATGAGCAGTTCTTC. As protein: CASSADTSSSYNEQFF. The genes are TRBV7-6 and TRBJ2-1; D may be TRBD1 (5 bases). The germline V gene encodes CDR1 SGHVS and CDR2 FNYEAQ. V dropped 5 bases and J dropped 0 bases, with 14 bases sitting between them. The CDR3 sequence is 16 residues long.